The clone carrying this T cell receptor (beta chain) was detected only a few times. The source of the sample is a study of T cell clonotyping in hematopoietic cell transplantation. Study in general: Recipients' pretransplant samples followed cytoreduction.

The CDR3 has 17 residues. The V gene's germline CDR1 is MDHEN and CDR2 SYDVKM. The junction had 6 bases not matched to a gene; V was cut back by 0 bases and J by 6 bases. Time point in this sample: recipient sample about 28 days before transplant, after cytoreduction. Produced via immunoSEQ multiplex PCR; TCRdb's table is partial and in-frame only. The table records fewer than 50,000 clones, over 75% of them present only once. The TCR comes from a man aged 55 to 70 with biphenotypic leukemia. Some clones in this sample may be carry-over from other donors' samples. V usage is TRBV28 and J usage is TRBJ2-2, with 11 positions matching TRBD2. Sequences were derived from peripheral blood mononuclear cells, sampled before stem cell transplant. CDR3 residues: CASSLWRLAGGPGELFF. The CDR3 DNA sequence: TGTGCCAGCAGTTTATGGAGGCTAGCGGGAGGACCCGGGGAGCTGTTTTTT.